Below, 17 T cell receptor beta chains from the same sample are listed, as sequenced in a study of cytomegalovirus exposure and HLA in healthy donors. The PCR had 60 Vbeta and 13 Jbeta primers. Data came from immunoSEQ multiplex PCR; TCRdb stores just in-frame clones and leaves some out. The sample includes 110,000 to 150,000 clones, about 76% of them seen just once. Sequenced: PBMCs. The receptors here all came from a male donor in good health and CMV-seronegative.

The genes are TRBV13 and TRBJ2-3, with 10 bases matching TRBD2. Per germline, CDR1 PRHDT and CDR2 FYEKMQ (reference sequence). This CDR3 contains 14 residues. The junction had 3 bases not matched to a gene; V was cut back by 8 bases and J by 1 base. The chain's CDR3 is CASGGTSGTDTQYF. The CDR3 bases are TGTGCCAGCGGAGGGACTAGCGGCACAGATACGCAGTATTTT.

V is TRBV27 and J is TRBJ1-3; TRBD1 agrees at 8 bases. The CDR3 has 15 amino acids. Germline V gene sequence: CDR1 MNHEY, CDR2 SMNVEV (reference sequence). J gave up 3 bases and V 4 bases, and 5 bases lay outside the gene matches. CDR3 coding DNA: TGTGCCAGCAGTTCCTCAGGGGGCAATGGAAACACCATATATTTT. Amino acid sequence: CASSSSGGNGNTIYF.

The J gene is TRBJ2-1, the V gene TRBV7-9, with D unresolved. CDR3 length equals 13 residues. Germline assignment: CDR1 SEHNR and CDR2 FQNEAQ (reference sequence). Trimming shortened V by 4 bases and J by 10 bases, and 14 bases separated the two germline ends. The CDR3 DNA reads as TGTGCCAGCAGCTCTAGGCCCGCCGGGGAGCAGTTCTTC. Protein sequence: CASSSRPAGEQFF.

The DNA of the CDR3 is TGTGCCAGCAGTTACGGACAAGACTATAATTCACCCCTCCACTTT. Residues: CASSYGQDYNSPLHF. The chain joins TRBV6-5 to TRBJ1-6, with D possibly being TRBD1 (5 bases). With 2 bases removed from V and 3 bases from J, the gap between germline ends came to 8 bases. There are 15 residues in the CDR3. Germline CDR1 and CDR2: MNHEY and SVGAGI.

V gene TRBV4-1 combines with J gene TRBJ1-2; D gene uncertain. V was trimmed by 3 bases and J by 5 bases, leaving 7 bases between them. The germline V gene encodes CDR1 MGHRA and CDR2 YSYEKL. This CDR3 is 12 amino acids long. In nucleotides, the CDR3 is TGCGCCAGCAGCCAGAGGGCTTATGGCTACACCTTC. It translates to CASSQRAYGYTF.

This clone was counted between two and nine times. An end of the junction differs from the germline gene, which may be a read error. The rearrangement links TRBV18 to TRBJ2-4; D may be TRBD1 (6 bases). The CDR3 runs to 15 residues. Germline-derived CDR1 and CDR2 are KGHSH and LQKENI. The CDR3 nucleotides read TGTGCTAGCTCAGCTCAGGGGTCCGCCAAAAACATTCAGTACTTC. It translates to CASSAQGSAKNIQYF.

In its sample, this clone was seen once. The CDR3 region is CASSIGVRETQYF. CDR3 in DNA: TGTGCCAGTAGTATCGGGGTTCGGGAGACCCAGTACTTC. This chain joins TRBV19 and TRBJ2-5, with D possibly TRBD2 on 5 matching bases. CDR3 length: 13 amino acids. Germline V CDR1 and CDR2: LNHDA, SQIVND (reference sequence). With 3 bases removed from V and 5 bases from J, the gap between germline ends came to 10 bases.

V gene TRBV2 combines with J gene TRBJ2-7; tentative D call: TRBD2 (5 bases). Trimming took off 4 bases at V and 1 base at J, with 11 bases between the two ends. Germline V gene lookup returns CDR1 SNHLY and CDR2 FYNNEI. CDR3 length: 14 residues. CDR3: CASSVQRASYEQYF. CDR3 coding DNA: TGTGCCAGCAGTGTACAGAGGGCTTCCTACGAGCAGTACTTC.

This clone was detected only a few times. V is TRBV6-4 and J is TRBJ2-2; 8 bases agree with TRBD2. There are 14 residues in the CDR3. With V trimmed by 6 bases and J by 5 bases, 5 bases remained unmatched. CDR1 MRHNA and CDR2 SNTAGT come from the germline V gene. The CDR3 DNA sequence: TGTGCCAGCAGCCCCGGCGGGGGGACCGGGGAGCTGTTTTTT. It specifies CASSPGGGTGELFF.

The rearrangement links TRBV12-2 to TRBJ1-2; the table's D call TRBD1 went unverified against the DNA. TRBV12-2 is a pseudogene. The CDR3 runs 16 residues. The DNA of the CDR3 is TGTGCAAGTCGCACGACAGGTAGGCCCCAGTCTTATGGCTACACCTTC. It codes for CASRTTGRPQSYGYTF.

The J gene is TRBJ2-7, the V gene TRBV7-9; tentatively, D is TRBD2 (6 bases). Trimming shortened V by 1 base and J by 6 bases, and 10 bases separated the two germline ends. The CDR3 length is 13 residues. CDR1 is SEHNR and CDR2 is FQNEAQ in the germline V gene (reference sequence). CDR3 in amino acids: CASSLESGLEQYF. CDR3 nucleotides: TGTGCCAGCAGCTTAGAATCGGGACTCGAGCAGTACTTC.

The J gene is TRBJ2-3, the V gene TRBV5-1, with 11 bases that match TRBD2. Germline V CDR1 and CDR2: SGHRS, YFSETQ. V shed 0 bases, J shed 5 bases, and the junction held 5 bases outside the gene matches. The CDR3 contains 16 residues. The CDR3 DNA sequence: TGCGCCAGCAGCTTGGCTACTAGCGGGGGAGTAGATACGCAGTATTTT. It yields the protein CASSLATSGGVDTQYF.

The gene calls are TRBV6-5 and TRBJ2-7; the D gene is possibly TRBD2 (6 bases). The germline CDR1 and CDR2 sequences are MNHEY and SVGAGI. V was cut by 5 bases and J by 5 bases, with 16 bases left in between. This CDR3 spans 14 amino acids. CDR3 in amino acids: CASSQSAGSHEQYF. DNA of the CDR3: TGTGCCAGCAGTCAATCGGCGGGGTCCCACGAGCAGTACTTC.

Only one count was recorded for this clone. The J gene is TRBJ2-7, the V gene TRBV27; 7 bases align to TRBD2. Trimming cost V 8 bases and J 7 bases; bases outside gene matches: 11. Germline CDR1 MNHEY, CDR2 SMNVEV (reference sequence). CDR3 length: 13 amino acids. This chain's CDR3 is CASARREGREQYF. The CDR3 coding sequence is TGTGCCAGCGCCCGAAGGGAGGGCAGGGAGCAGTACTTC.

The chain combines TRBV4-2 with TRBJ2-7; 10 nucleotides agree with TRBD2. The CDR3 is 15 amino acids. Looked up from germline, CDR1 is LGHNA and CDR2 is YNFKEQ. V was pared by 0 bases and J by 6 bases, with 5 bases of the junction left unmatched. The CDR3 reads CASSQEGAGGPEQYF. CDR3 bases: TGTGCCAGCAGCCAAGAAGGAGCGGGAGGGCCCGAGCAGTACTTC.

The sample holds a few counts of this clone. This rearrangement joins TRBV21-1 to TRBJ2-3; the table's D call TRBD2 went unverified against the DNA. TRBV21-1 is given as a pseudogene. This CDR3 is 13 amino acids long. The CDR3: CASSNGGTDTQYF. The CDR3 region has the DNA TGTGCCAGCAGCAACGGAGGCACAGATACGCAGTATTTT.

The chain combines TRBV7-9 with TRBJ2-2; the match to TRBD2 covers 8 bases. After removal of 2 bases from V and 8 bases from J, the junction contained 10 bases not matched to a gene. Germline-derived CDR1 and CDR2 are SEHNR and FQNEAQ (reference sequence). CDR3 length: 16 amino acids. CDR3 nucleotides: TGTGCCAGCAGCTTATTAGGACTAGCATTTAAAGGGGAGCTGTTTTTT. It codes for CASSLLGLAFKGELFF.